Listed here are 31 T cell receptor beta chains from one sample, sequenced in a study of OX40 agonist ivuxolimab in advanced cancers. TCRdb keeps only in-frame clones here, not all; method: immunoSEQ multiplex PCR. The table records around 56,000 clones, around 82% of them present only once. The sequenced sample was CD4+ or CD8+ T cells sorted from blood, obtained in a trial of the OX40 agonist ivuxolimab. These receptors all stem from an adult with an advanced solid tumor such as melanoma, head and neck, liver or kidney cancer.

The rearrangement uses TRBV7-9 and TRBJ1-6; the match to TRBD1 covers 10 bases. Per the germline V gene, CDR1 is SEHNR and CDR2 is FQNEAQ (reference sequence). The CDR3 sequence is 18 residues long. V lost 3 bases and J lost 0; bases outside the gene matches: 5. This CDR3 reads CASSLGQGLSSYNSPLHF. CDR3 nucleotide sequence: TGTGCCAGCAGCTTGGGACAGGGGCTGAGCTCCTATAATTCACCCCTCCACTTT.

This chain uses TRBV28 with TRBJ2-7; D not certain. The V gene's germline CDR1 is MDHEN and CDR2 SYDVKM. CDR3 length: 14 residues. V dropped 2 bases and J dropped 1 base, with 9 bases sitting between them. CDR3 sequence: CASSLEWGSYEQYF. CDR3 nucleotides: TGTGCCAGCAGTTTAGAATGGGGATCCTACGAGCAGTACTTC. The full variable domain, rest sourced from reference TRBV28 and TRBJ2-7, is DVKVTQSSRYLVKRTGEKVFLECVQDMDHENMFWYRQDPGLGLRLIYFSYDVKMKEKGDIPEGYSVSREKKERFSLILESASTNQTSMYLCASSLEWGSYEQYFGPGTRLTVT.

The chain links TRBV14 to TRBJ2-5; 12 positions agree with TRBD2. The length of the CDR3 is 20 residues. Germline lookup yields CDR1 SGHDN and CDR2 FVKESK. The V and J ends lost 4 bases and 2 bases, in that order; junction bases with no gene match: 17. The CDR3 loop is CASSRRGYTSGRYRQETQYF. The CDR3 nucleotides are TGTGCCAGCAGCCGGAGGGGCTATACTAGCGGGAGGTACCGGCAAGAGACCCAGTACTTC.

This chain links TRBV11-2 with TRBJ2-3; D not resolved. The CDR3 length is 14 residues. Germline lookup yields CDR1 SGHAT and CDR2 FQNNGV. V shed 5 bases and J shed 3 bases, with 12 bases lying between them. CDR3 sequence (DNA): TGTGCCAGCAGCCTTGGCCTGGGTACAGATACGCAGTATTTT. It translates to CASSLGLGTDTQYF.

The V call is TRBV6-1, the J call TRBJ1-2; D not resolved. The CDR3 has 14 amino acids. Trimming removed 2 bases at V and 4 bases at J, with 11 bases between. CDR1 is MNHNS and CDR2 is SASEGT in the germline V gene. The CDR3 sequence: CASSETWAVYGYTF. The DNA for the CDR3 is TGTGCCAGCAGTGAAACCTGGGCAGTCTATGGCTACACCTTC.

The CDR3 bases are TGTGCCAGTAGTGACCGGGACAGGGGAAGTCAGCCCCAGCATTTT. Translated, it gives CASSDRDRGSQPQHF. The V gene is TRBV19, the J gene TRBJ1-5; 10 bases are a match to TRBD1. After removal of 5 bases from V and 6 bases from J, the junction contained 7 bases not matched to a gene. The length of the CDR3 is 15 residues. The germline V gene has CDR1 LNHDA and CDR2 SQIVND (reference sequence).

The chain employs TRBV6-5 and TRBJ2-7; D gene ambiguous. This CDR3 is 15 amino acids long. V gave up 0 bases and J gave up 4 bases, with 13 bases separating them. Germline CDR1 is MNHEY and CDR2 is SVGAGI. The CDR3 loop is CASSYSPNSGYEQYF. CDR3 DNA: TGTGCCAGCAGTTACTCGCCGAACAGTGGATACGAGCAGTACTTC.

The gene calls are TRBV14 and TRBJ2-7; D assignment may be TRBD1 or TRBD2 (5 bases each). The CDR3 extends over 17 amino acids. V shed 1 base and J shed 3 bases, with 19 bases lying between them. Germline CDR1 SGHDN, CDR2 FVKESK. DNA of the CDR3: TGTGCCAGCAGCCAAGGTCTAAATAGTTGGGGGAGCTACGAGCAGTACTTC. Residues: CASSQGLNSWGSYEQYF.

The J gene is TRBJ2-5, the V gene TRBV14; D possibly uses TRBD1 or TRBD2 (5 bases each). V shed 4 bases and J shed 4 bases, with 19 bases lying between them. The germline CDR1 and CDR2 sequences are SGHDN and FVKESK. CDR3 length: 16 residues. The DNA for the CDR3 is TGTGCCAGCAGCCCTTCAGGGAACAGCGGAGGAGAGACCCAGTACTTC. Protein product: CASSPSGNSGGETQYF.

The chain has TRBV9 and TRBJ2-3; D may match TRBD1 or TRBD2 (5 bases each). The CDR3 consists of 16 residues. Trimming pared 3 bases from V and 6 bases from J, leaving 20 bases between. Germline lookup yields CDR1 SGDLS and CDR2 YYNGEE. For the CDR3, the DNA is TGTGCCAGCAGCGGAAGACCTGGGGCCGAGCGGGATACGCAGTATTTT. Its protein product is CASSGRPGAERDTQYF.

The chain has TRBV19 and TRBJ2-7; D may be TRBD1 (7 bases). Per germline, CDR1 LNHDA and CDR2 SQIVND (reference sequence). Trimming cost V 2 bases and J 2 bases, with 22 bases left between them. The CDR3 spans 18 residues. CDR3 loop: CASSIRARGASRTYEQYF. The CDR3 DNA reads as TGTGCCAGTAGTATACGGGCCAGGGGGGCTTCCCGTACCTACGAGCAGTACTTC. Combining the CDR3 with reference TRBV19 and TRBJ2-7 gives the whole variable domain DGGITQSPKYLFRKEGQNVTLSCEQNLNHDAMYWYRQDPGQGLRLIYYSQIVNDFQKGDIAEGYSVSREKKESFPLTVTSAQKNPTAFYLCASSIRARGASRTYEQYFGPGTRLTVT.

The rearrangement uses TRBV5-1 and TRBJ2-2; D possibly corresponds to TRBD2 (5 bases). Germline V lookup: CDR1 SGHRS, CDR2 YFSETQ. The CDR3 has 15 amino acids. Deletions cut 0 bases from V and 2 bases from J, with 8 bases between. The CDR3 bases are TGCGCCAGCAGCTTGGACGGGGTTAACACCGGGGAGCTGTTTTTT. It encodes CASSLDGVNTGELFF.

The chain links TRBV27 to TRBJ2-3, with D possibly being TRBD1 (6 bases). The CDR3 covers 11 residues. V was trimmed by 6 bases and J by 12 bases, leaving 13 bases between them. Per germline, CDR1 MNHEY and CDR2 SMNVEV (reference sequence). CDR3 nucleotide sequence: TGTGCCAGCAGACCCCCCGGGACACAGTATTTT. It yields the protein CASRPPGTQYF.

This sequence joins TRBV15 and TRBJ2-1; no definite D call. V gave up 3 bases and J gave up 7 bases, with 13 bases separating them. Germline values: CDR1 LNHNV, CDR2 YYDKDF (reference sequence). The CDR3 runs to 14 residues. The CDR3 loop reads CATSRDQNTNEQFF. In DNA form, the CDR3 reads TGTGCCACCAGCAGGGACCAAAATACGAATGAGCAGTTCTTC.

The chain links TRBV19 to TRBJ2-2; D gene unclear. This CDR3 region has 15 residues. Germline CDR1 LNHDA, CDR2 SQIVND (reference sequence). V lost 4 bases, J lost 0 bases, and 9 bases lay in between. In DNA, the CDR3 is TGTGCCAGTAGTACCTCGTGGTCGAACACCGGGGAGCTGTTTTTT. Amino acid sequence: CASSTSWSNTGELFF.

V gene TRBV6-6 combines with J gene TRBJ2-7, with D hard to call. Germline V lookup: CDR1 MNHNY, CDR2 SVGAGI (reference sequence). The CDR3 is made up of 11 amino acids. The V end lost 5 bases, the J end lost 3 bases, and 5 bases lay between the germline ends. The CDR3 nucleotides are TGTGCCAGCAGTGATTTCTACGAGCAGTACTTC. It codes for CASSDFYEQYF.

This chain joins TRBV5-1 and TRBJ2-3; 8 nucleotides agree with TRBD2. The CDR3 covers 15 residues. The trim removed 0 bases at V and 5 bases at J, leaving 5 bases unmatched. CDR1 SGHRS and CDR2 YFSETQ come from the germline V gene. CDR3 sequence: CASSLGGGFRDTQYF. In DNA, the CDR3 is TGCGCCAGCAGCTTGGGCGGGGGGTTCCGAGATACGCAGTATTTT.

The chain joins TRBV5-1 to TRBJ2-2; D perhaps matches TRBD1 (5 bases). CDR1 and CDR2 from the germline V gene are SGHRS and YFSETQ. The CDR3 consists of 16 residues. V was pared by 1 base and J by 0 bases, with 10 bases between. CDR3 bases: TGCGCCAGCAGCTTGAGTCAGGGAACGAACACCGGGGAGCTGTTTTTT. This gives the protein CASSLSQGTNTGELFF. Based on the CDR3 plus reference TRBV5-1 and TRBJ2-2, the full variable domain is KAGVTQTPRYLIKTRGQQVTLSCSPISGHRSVSWYQQTPGQGLQFLFEYFSETQRNKGNFPGRFSGRQFSNSRSEMNVSTLELGDSALYLCASSLSQGTNTGELFFGEGSRLTVL.

The chain combines TRBV6-1 with TRBJ2-7; D assignment may be TRBD1 or TRBD2 (6 bases each). The CDR3 consists of 15 residues. Trimming removed 6 bases at V and 6 bases at J, with 21 bases between. CDR1 MNHNS and CDR2 SASEGT come from the germline V gene. Here the CDR3 DNA reads TGTGCCAGCAGGCCCTCGGGGGCGGGATTGGGCGAGCAGTACTTC. The encoded protein is CASRPSGAGLGEQYF.

The chain uses TRBV5-1 and TRBJ1-3; maybe TRBD1 (5 bases). The CDR3 has 14 residues. Germline assignment: CDR1 SGHRS and CDR2 YFSETQ. Trimming took 4 bases from V and 2 from J, leaving 10 bases between them. The CDR3 loop reads CASSLGQTGNTIYF. In DNA form, the CDR3 reads TGCGCCAGCAGCCTCGGACAAACTGGAAACACCATATATTTT.

The chain combines TRBV23-1 with TRBJ2-5; 11 bases align to TRBD2. TRBV23-1 is sorted into the ORF group, with uncertain function. With 10 bases clipped from V and 3 bases from J, the junction kept 13 bases outside the gene matches. The CDR3 is 16 residues long. CDR3 DNA sequence: TGCGCCACCCTCCCCAGGATAGCGGGGGGGGAAGAGACCCAGTACTTC. It yields the protein CATLPRIAGGEETQYF.

This clone appeared a single time. CDR3: CASSTPNSDGYTF. The CDR3 coding sequence is TGTGCCAGCAGCACCCCTAACAGCGACGGCTACACCTTC. This chain uses TRBV7-9 with TRBJ1-2, with D uncertain. Germline loops: CDR1 SEHNR, CDR2 FQNEAQ (reference sequence). This CDR3 has 13 amino acids. With 5 bases removed from V and 8 bases from J, the gap between germline ends came to 15 bases.

This sequence joins TRBV7-3 and TRBJ2-4, with 7 nucleotides matching TRBD2. Per germline, CDR1 SGHTA and CDR2 FQGTGA. V shed 5 bases, J shed 7 bases, and the junction held 8 bases outside the gene matches. This CDR3 has 14 amino acids. The CDR3 loop is CASSPGLGGNIQYF. As DNA, the CDR3 is TGTGCCAGCAGCCCTGGGCTGGGGGGGAACATTCAGTACTTC.

V and J are TRBV7-8 and TRBJ2-7; D may be TRBD1 (6 bases). Looked up from germline, CDR1 is SGHVS and CDR2 is FQNEAQ. V lost 2 bases, J lost 4 bases, and 12 bases lay in between. The CDR3 has 14 residues. The CDR3 is CASSLSGQGYEQYF. The DNA for the CDR3 is TGTGCCAGCAGCTTATCGGGACAAGGGTACGAGCAGTACTTC. The entire variable domain, with the rest obtained from reference TRBV7-8 and TRBJ2-7, is as follows: GAGVSQSPRYKVAKRGQDVALRCDPISGHVSLFWYQQALGQGPEFLTYFQNEAQLDKSGLPSDRFFAERPEGSVSTLKIQRTQQEDSAVYLCASSLSGQGYEQYFGPGTRLTVT.

The chain employs TRBV7-3 and TRBJ1-6; TRBD1 might be the D (5 bases). The CDR3 loop spans 15 amino acids. Trimming removed 4 bases from V and 5 bases from J, with 12 bases in between. Germline V gene lookup returns CDR1 SGHTA and CDR2 FQGTGA. The DNA of the CDR3 is TGTGCCAGCAGCTCCGTGACAGCAAATAATTCACCCCTCCACTTT. It yields the protein CASSSVTANNSPLHF.

V is TRBV18 and J is TRBJ2-3, with TRBD1 matching over 11 bases. Per germline, CDR1 KGHSH and CDR2 LQKENI. The CDR3 runs 17 residues. V shed 5 bases, J shed 3 bases, and the junction held 10 bases outside the gene matches. In DNA form, the CDR3 reads TGTGCCAGCTCAGACCGGACAGGGGGCGACTGGACAGATACGCAGTATTTT. This codes for CASSDRTGGDWTDTQYF.

The genes are TRBV6-5 and TRBJ2-5, with 12 bases fitting TRBD2. The ends lost 5 bases at V and 5 bases at J; junction bases unmatched: 6. From germline, CDR1 is MNHEY and CDR2 SVGAGI. This CDR3 is 15 amino acids long. This CDR3 reads CASSGTSGGLETQYF. CDR3 DNA sequence: TGTGCCAGCAGTGGAACTAGCGGGGGGTTGGAGACCCAGTACTTC.

This rearrangement joins TRBV5-1 to TRBJ1-1; 8 bases agree with TRBD1. CDR1 and CDR2 from the germline V gene are SGHRS and YFSETQ. This CDR3 has 12 amino acids. With V trimmed by 3 bases and J by 10 bases, 5 bases remained unmatched. CDR3 nucleotide sequence: TGCGCCAGCAGCTCCCCCGGACAGGGAGCTTTCTTT. Protein sequence: CASSSPGQGAFF.

V gene TRBV6-5 combines with J gene TRBJ2-1, with a tentative D call TRBD1 (6 bases). From germline, CDR1 is MNHEY and CDR2 SVGAGI. This CDR3 contains 15 residues. Trimming removed 5 bases from V and 6 bases from J, with 17 bases in between. CDR3 protein: CASSPGHRVRNEQFF. The CDR3 DNA is TGTGCCAGCAGTCCGGGACATCGAGTCCGCAATGAGCAGTTCTTC.

V usage is TRBV5-1 and J usage is TRBJ1-1, with 7 bases matching TRBD1. The CDR3 sequence is 15 residues long. CDR1 and CDR2 from the germline V gene are SGHRS and YFSETQ. V lost 1 base, J lost 5 bases, and 8 bases stayed unmatched. DNA of the CDR3: TGCGCCAGCAGCTTGAGCCAACAGGGGAGGACTGAAGCTTTCTTT. The encoded protein is CASSLSQQGRTEAFF. Variable domain in full (rest from reference TRBV5-1 and TRBJ1-1): KAGVTQTPRYLIKTRGQQVTLSCSPISGHRSVSWYQQTPGQGLQFLFEYFSETQRNKGNFPGRFSGRQFSNSRSEMNVSTLELGDSALYLCASSLSQQGRTEAFFGQGTRLTVV.

The chain joins TRBV5-1 to TRBJ1-1, with D uncertain. CDR1 and CDR2 (germline): SGHRS, YFSETQ. V was clipped by 0 bases and J by 0 bases, with 6 bases between them. CDR3 size: 14 residues. CDR3 region: CASSLGRLNTEAFF. CDR3 DNA: TGCGCCAGCAGCTTGGGACGTCTGAACACTGAAGCTTTCTTT. The entire variable domain, with the rest obtained from reference TRBV5-1 and TRBJ1-1, is as follows: KAGVTQTPRYLIKTRGQQVTLSCSPISGHRSVSWYQQTPGQGLQFLFEYFSETQRNKGNFPGRFSGRQFSNSRSEMNVSTLELGDSALYLCASSLGRLNTEAFFGQGTRLTVV.